This TCR beta chain was sequenced during a study of blood T cell repertoires in COVID-19. Here immunoSEQ multiplex PCR was the method, and the copy in TCRdb shows in-frame clones only, minus some. The repertoire has 130,000 or so clones, about 80% of them found once; the top ten carry about 2.9%. The CDR3 has 17 residues. Trimming stripped 2 bases from V and 2 bases from J, with 17 bases between. Looked up from germline, CDR1 is MGHRA and CDR2 is YSYEKL. Sequencing was carried out using peripheral blood. The chain carries TRBV4-1 and TRBJ2-3; TRBD2 is a possible D gene (6 bases). The clonotype was recovered from an elderly woman with acute or convalescent COVID-19. CDR3: CASSQSRLVSPTDTQYF. CDR3 DNA: TGCGCCAGCAGCCAAAGTAGACTAGTCAGCCCCACAGATACGCAGTATTTT.